Detailed here is one T cell receptor beta chain. This entry comes from a study of cytomegalovirus exposure and HLA in healthy donors. The PCR had 60 Vbeta and 13 Jbeta primers. Assay: immunoSEQ multiplex PCR; the TCRdb copy retains only in-frame clones and omits some. The table has approximately 130,000 clones, over 75% seen once; the top ten hold around 1.2%. The sample consisted of PBMCs. This receptor was identified in a man aged 50 to 59 in good health and CMV-seronegative.

The DNA for the CDR3 is TGTGCCAGCTCACCGGGCGAGACCCAGTACTTC. Protein sequence: CASSPGETQYF. The chain employs TRBV18 and TRBJ2-5; D unclear. This CDR3 is 11 amino acids long. Per the germline V gene, CDR1 is KGHSH and CDR2 is LQKENI. V shed 3 bases and J shed 5 bases, with 4 bases lying between them.